This record covers a single T cell receptor (beta chain). The antigen remains undetermined. According to the study, TCR beta libraries were built with iRepertoire HTBI primers and CDR3-region Arm-PCR. Via MiXCR, TCRdb re-called the multiplex PCR reads, giving one row per CDR3 protein. This table holds approximately 560,000 distinct CDR3 sequences, about 16% found once. The sample belongs to a study of regulatory T cells in long-lasting Graves disease. Points from the study as a whole: Repertoires from persistent disease leaned toward TRBV28, TRBJ1-2 and TRBJ2-5. Graves' patients with persistent disease showed TCR diversity lower than patients newly diagnosed.

Time point defined: newly diagnosed GD, antithyroid drugs for less than 3 months. Following extraction of RNA from PBMCs, that RNA was used to make the TCR library. The V segment lost 5 bases and the J segment 8 bases; nucleotides outside the gene matches: 14. The CDR3 has 17 amino acids. Looked up from germline, CDR1 is DFQATT and CDR2 is SNEGSKA (reference sequence). This sample was shared with a second study, whose subject was T cells in Graves' hyperthyroidism and ophthalmopathy. That study adds: Clinical symptoms, serum thyroxine, TRAb, thyroid ultrasound and orbital computed tomography informed diagnoses.

Sequencing used peripheral blood mononuclear cells (PBMCs), obtained at new diagnosis, from a patient treated with antithyroid drugs. The TCR comes from a young man with Graves disease. This chain uses TRBV20-1 with TRBJ2-1, with 14 bases identical to TRBD2. DNA of the CDR3: TGCAGTGCTCTCGATTTGGGACTAGCGGGAGTCAGCGATGAGCAGTTCTTC. This translates into CSALDLGLAGVSDEQFF.